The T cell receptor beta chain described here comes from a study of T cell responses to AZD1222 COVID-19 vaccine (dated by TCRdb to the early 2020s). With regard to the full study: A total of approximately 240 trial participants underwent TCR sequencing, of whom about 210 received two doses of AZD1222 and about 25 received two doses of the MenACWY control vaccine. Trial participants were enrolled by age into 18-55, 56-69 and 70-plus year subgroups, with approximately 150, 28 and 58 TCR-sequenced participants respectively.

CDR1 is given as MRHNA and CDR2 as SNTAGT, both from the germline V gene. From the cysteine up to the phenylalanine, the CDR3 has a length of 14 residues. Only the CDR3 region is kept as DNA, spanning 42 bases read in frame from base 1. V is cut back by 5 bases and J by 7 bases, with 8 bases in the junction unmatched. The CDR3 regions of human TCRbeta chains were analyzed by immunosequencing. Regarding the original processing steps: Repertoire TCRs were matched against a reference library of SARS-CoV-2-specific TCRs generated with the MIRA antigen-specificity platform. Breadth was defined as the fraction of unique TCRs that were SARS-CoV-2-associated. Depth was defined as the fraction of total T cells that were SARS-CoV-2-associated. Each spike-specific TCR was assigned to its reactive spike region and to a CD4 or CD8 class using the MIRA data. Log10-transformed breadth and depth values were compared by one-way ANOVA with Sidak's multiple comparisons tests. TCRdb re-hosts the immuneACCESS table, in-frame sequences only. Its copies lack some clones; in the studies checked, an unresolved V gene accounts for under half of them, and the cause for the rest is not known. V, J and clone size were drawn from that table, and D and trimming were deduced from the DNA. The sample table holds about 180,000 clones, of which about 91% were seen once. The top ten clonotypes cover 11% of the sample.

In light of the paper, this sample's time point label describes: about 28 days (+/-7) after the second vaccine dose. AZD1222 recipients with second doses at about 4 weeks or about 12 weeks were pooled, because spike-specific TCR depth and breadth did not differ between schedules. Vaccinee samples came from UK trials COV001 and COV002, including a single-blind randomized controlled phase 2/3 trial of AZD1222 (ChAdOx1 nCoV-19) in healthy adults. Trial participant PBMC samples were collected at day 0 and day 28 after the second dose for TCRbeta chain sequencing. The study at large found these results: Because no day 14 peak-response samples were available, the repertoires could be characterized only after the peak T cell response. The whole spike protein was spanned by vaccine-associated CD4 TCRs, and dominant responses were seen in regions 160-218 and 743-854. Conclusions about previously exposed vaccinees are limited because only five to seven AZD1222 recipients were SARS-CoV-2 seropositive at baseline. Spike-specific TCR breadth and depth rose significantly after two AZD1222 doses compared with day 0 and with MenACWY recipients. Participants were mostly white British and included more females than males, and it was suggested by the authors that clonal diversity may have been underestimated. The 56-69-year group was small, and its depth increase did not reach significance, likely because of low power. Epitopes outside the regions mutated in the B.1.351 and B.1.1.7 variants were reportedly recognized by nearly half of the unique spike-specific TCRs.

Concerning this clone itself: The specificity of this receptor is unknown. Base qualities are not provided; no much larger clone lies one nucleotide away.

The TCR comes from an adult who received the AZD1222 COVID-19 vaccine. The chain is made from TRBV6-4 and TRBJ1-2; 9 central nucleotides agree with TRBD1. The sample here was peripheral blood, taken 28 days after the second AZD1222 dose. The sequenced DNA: TGTGCCAGCAGTCCCGGGACAGGGTCCGCTGGCTACACCTTC. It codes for CASSPGTGSAGYTF.